This passage covers 31 T cell receptor beta chains from one sample sequenced in a study of glioma-infiltrating T cells after dendritic cell vaccination. Assay: immunoSEQ multiplex PCR; the TCRdb copy retains only in-frame clones and omits some. Seen here are roughly 100,000 clones, roughly 79% observed once, and the top ten hold roughly 12%. The source material was blood, sampled before dendritic cell vaccination. The receptors were sampled from a human donor with glioblastoma.

A few counts support this clone. The V and J genes are TRBV6-8 and TRBJ1-4; TRBD1 agrees at 7 bases. V dropped 6 bases and J dropped 6; count of bases not matched to a gene: 10. Germline V gene sequence: CDR1 MNHGY, CDR2 SAAAGT. This CDR3 comprises 15 residues. CDR3 loop: CASRGNRGGDEKLFF. The CDR3 DNA sequence: TGTGCCAGCAGGGGAAACAGGGGAGGAGATGAAAAACTGTTTTTT.

The rearrangement uses TRBV27 and TRBJ1-5; maybe TRBD1 (6 bases). Trimming took 5 bases from V and 2 from J, leaving 13 bases between them. CDR1 and CDR2 (germline): MNHEY, SMNVEV (reference sequence). The length of the CDR3 is 15 residues. CDR3 residues: CASSRNRAGNQPQHF. The CDR3 DNA follows: TGTGCCAGCAGTCGAAACAGGGCTGGCAATCAGCCCCAGCATTTT.

This clone was seen once. The chain uses TRBV5-5 and TRBJ1-1, with D hard to call. V was trimmed by 4 bases and J by 5 bases, leaving 9 bases between them. This CDR3 spans 12 amino acids. Germline V lookup: CDR1 SGHKS, CDR2 YYEKEE (reference sequence). The CDR3 region has the DNA TGTGCCAGCAGCCTAAAGTTAACTGAAGCTTTCTTT. Amino acid sequence: CASSLKLTEAFF. The variable domain in full, with the rest retrieved from reference TRBV5-5 and TRBJ1-1, is DAGVTQSPTHLIKTRGQQVTLRCSPISGHKSVSWYQQVLGQGPQFIFQYYEKEERGRGNFPDRFSARQFPNYSSELNVNALLLGDSALYLCASSLKLTEAFFGQGTRLTVV.

The chain has TRBV2 and TRBJ2-5; TRBD2 agrees at 9 bases. The J call may not be correct, given that the DNA end is closer to TRBJ2-7. The CDR3 contains 14 residues. Germline loops: CDR1 SNHLY, CDR2 FYNNEI. As DNA, the CDR3 is TGTGCCAGCAGACTAGCGGGTCACTCCTACGAGCAGTACTTC. Residues: CASRLAGHSYEQYF.

This clone came up once. This chain joins TRBV4-1 and TRBJ1-2; 7 bases align to TRBD1. V dropped 2 bases and J dropped 0; count of bases not matched to a gene: 18. Germline-derived CDR1 and CDR2 are MGHRA and YSYEKL. The CDR3 runs to 20 residues. The CDR3: CASSQTRSPRQGPANYGYTF. In DNA, the CDR3 is TGCGCCAGCAGCCAAACCCGATCGCCGCGACAGGGACCGGCTAACTATGGCTACACCTTC.

The rearrangement uses TRBV7-9 and TRBJ2-3, with a tentative D call TRBD1 (5 bases). CDR3 length: 17 residues. Germline lookup yields CDR1 SEHNR and CDR2 FQNEAQ (reference sequence). V was trimmed by 2 bases and J by 2 bases, leaving 17 bases between them. CDR3 protein: CASSLTLLGATTDTQYF. DNA for the CDR3: TGTGCCAGCAGCTTAACCCTCCTAGGGGCCACCACAGATACGCAGTATTTT. Looking up the rest from reference TRBV7-9 and TRBJ2-3 gives the full variable domain: DTGVSQNPRHKITKRGQNVTFRCDPISEHNRLYWYRQTLGQGPEFLTYFQNEAQLEKSRLLSDRFSAERPKGSFSTLEIQRTEQGDSAMYLCASSLTLLGATTDTQYFGPGTRLTVL.

The chain links TRBV5-4 to TRBJ2-1; 8 nucleotides match TRBD2. V lost 4 bases and J lost 3; bases outside the gene matches: 9. Germline values: CDR1 SGHNT, CDR2 YYREEE (reference sequence). The CDR3 runs to 16 residues. CDR3 sequence: CASSPPSGGLYNEQFF. CDR3 bases: TGTGCCAGCAGCCCCCCCAGCGGGGGCCTCTACAATGAGCAGTTCTTC.

V usage is TRBV4-3 and J usage is TRBJ2-2, with unresolved D. CDR3 size: 14 residues. V lost 1 base and J 5 bases, leaving 8 bases between the germline ends. From germline, CDR1 is LGHNA and CDR2 YSLEER. The CDR3 sequence is CASSQVTRTGELFF. Here the CDR3 DNA reads TGCGCCAGCAGCCAAGTTACTCGAACCGGGGAGCTGTTTTTT.

V gene TRBV6-6 combines with J gene TRBJ2-5, with 10 bases that match TRBD2. The germline V gene encodes CDR1 MNHNY and CDR2 SVGAGI (reference sequence). CDR3 length: 15 residues. V gave up 2 bases and J gave up 1 base; unmatched junction bases: 1. The CDR3 DNA is TGTGCCAGCAGTTACACTAGCGGGGTCCAAGAGACCCAGTACTTC. The encoded protein is CASSYTSGVQETQYF.

The rearrangement joins TRBV11-3 to TRBJ2-1, with TRBD2 as a possible D gene (6 bases). The germline V gene encodes CDR1 SGHNT and CDR2 YENEEA. V lost 0 bases to trimming and J lost 9 bases, with 9 bases between them. The CDR3 sequence is 13 residues long. The CDR3 here is CASSLDQEGEQFF. The CDR3 coding sequence is TGTGCCAGCAGCTTAGACCAGGAGGGTGAGCAGTTCTTC.

The chain employs TRBV27 and TRBJ1-6; TRBD1 might be the D (5 bases). Germline V CDR1 and CDR2: MNHEY, SMNVEV (reference sequence). The CDR3 spans 15 residues. V was clipped by 0 bases and J by 9 bases, with 12 bases between them. In DNA form, the CDR3 reads TGTGCCAGCAGTTTATCGCAGGGAGGTGGTTCACCCCTCCACTTT. Translated, it gives CASSLSQGGGSPLHF.

V usage is TRBV7-9 and J usage is TRBJ2-2, with D unclear. V was clipped by 5 bases and J by 1 base, with 11 bases between them. The CDR3 runs to 15 residues. In germline, CDR1 is SEHNR, CDR2 FQNEAQ (reference sequence). The CDR3 reads CASSPRVVNTGELFF. In DNA, the CDR3 is TGTGCCAGCAGCCCCCGGGTCGTGAACACCGGGGAGCTGTTTTTT.

This clone was seen a handful of times. The V call is TRBV30, the J call TRBJ2-2, with TRBD1 as a possible D gene (5 bases). V shed 7 bases and J shed 3 bases, with 18 bases lying between them. The CDR3 is 15 amino acids. Germline V gene sequence: CDR1 GTSNPN, CDR2 SVGIG (reference sequence). This CDR3 is CASHQGTTDTGELFF. As DNA, the CDR3 is TGTGCCTCCCACCAGGGAACTACGGACACCGGGGAGCTGTTTTTT. The full variable domain, its missing parts supplied by reference TRBV30 and TRBJ2-2, is SQTIHQWPATLVQPVGSPLSLECTVEGTSNPNLYWYRQAAGRGLQLLFYSVGIGQISSEVPQNLSASRPQDRQFILSSKKLLLSDSGFYLCASHQGTTDTGELFFGEGSRLTVL.

The chain recombines TRBV5-4 with TRBJ2-5; weak D call: TRBD1 (6 bases). The tail of the sequence fits TRBJ2-7 better, so the J call may be wrong. CDR3 length: 15 amino acids. Per the germline V gene, CDR1 is SGHNT and CDR2 is YYREEE (reference sequence). Here the CDR3 DNA reads TGTGCCAGCAGCTTGTTGGGGGCCCAACGCTACGAGCAGTACTTC. Translation gives CASSLLGAQRYEQYF.

V usage is TRBV30 and J usage is TRBJ1-2, with 7 bases fitting TRBD1. CDR1 is GTSNPN and CDR2 is SVGIG in the germline V gene (reference sequence). The CDR3 consists of 15 residues. V shed 0 bases and J 4 bases; nucleotides not matched to a gene: 8. CDR3 nucleotides: TGTGCCTGGAGTGTCCCCAGGGGGAGAACCTATGGCTACACCTTC. It yields the protein CAWSVPRGRTYGYTF.

This clone was observed once. The chain joins TRBV5-6 to TRBJ2-3; no reliable D call. This CDR3 is 15 amino acids long. V lost 2 bases and J lost 2, with 12 bases in between. Germline V gene lookup returns CDR1 SGHDT and CDR2 YYEEEE. The chain's CDR3 is CASSFRSGTTDTQYF. The CDR3 region has the DNA TGTGCCAGCAGCTTCAGGTCCGGAACCACAGATACGCAGTATTTT. The full variable domain, completed using reference TRBV5-6 and TRBJ2-3, is DAGVTQSPTHLIKTRGQQVTLRCSPKSGHDTVSWYQQALGQGPQFIFQYYEEEERQRGNFPDRFSGHQFPNYSSELNVNALLLGDSALYLCASSFRSGTTDTQYFGPGTRLTVL.

J is TRBJ1-2 and V is TRBV30; no firm D call. The CDR3 covers 11 residues. Germline values: CDR1 GTSNPN, CDR2 SVGIG (reference sequence). V was pared by 0 bases and J by 7 bases, with 6 bases between. The CDR3 is CAWSVSVGYTF. The CDR3 DNA reads TGTGCCTGGAGTGTATCGGTTGGCTACACCTTC. Combining the CDR3 with reference TRBV30 and TRBJ1-2 gives the whole variable domain SQTIHQWPATLVQPVGSPLSLECTVEGTSNPNLYWYRQAAGRGLQLLFYSVGIGQISSEVPQNLSASRPQDRQFILSSKKLLLSDSGFYLCAWSVSVGYTFGSGTRLTVV.

This chain links TRBV2 with TRBJ2-3; D is perhaps TRBD1 (6 bases). The germline V and J ends were trimmed by 4 bases and 6 bases, with 17 bases remaining between them. Germline CDR1 SNHLY, CDR2 FYNNEI. The CDR3 has 15 residues. CDR3 amino acids: CASSAITGNTDTQYF. The DNA for the CDR3 is TGTGCCAGCAGTGCAATAACAGGGAATACCGATACGCAGTATTTT.

V and J are TRBV4-1 and TRBJ1-1; D is undetermined. CDR1 and CDR2 (germline): MGHRA, YSYEKL. The V end was cut by 0 bases, the J end by 10 bases, with 12 bases between. This CDR3 spans 13 amino acids. The CDR3, as DNA: TGCGCCAGCAGCCAAGATTTGGAGGGTCCAGCTTTCTTT. As protein: CASSQDLEGPAFF.

V is TRBV18 and J is TRBJ1-2; D remains unclear. The V end lost 5 bases, the J end lost 2 bases, and 9 bases lay between the germline ends. The CDR3 runs 13 residues. Germline V gene lookup returns CDR1 KGHSH and CDR2 LQKENI. This chain's CDR3 is CASSSTENYGYTF. The CDR3 coding sequence is TGTGCCAGCTCATCCACAGAGAACTATGGCTACACCTTC.

The rearrangement links TRBV27 to TRBJ2-1; D perhaps matches TRBD2 (6 bases). The CDR3 sequence is 11 residues long. The V and J ends lost 3 bases and 10 bases respectively, with 7 bases between them. Germline V gene data show CDR1 as MNHEY and CDR2 as SMNVEV (reference sequence). The CDR3 loop reads CASSFGREQFF. DNA for the CDR3: TGTGCCAGCAGTTTTGGGAGGGAGCAGTTCTTC.

The rearrangement uses TRBV4-1 and TRBJ2-2; 7 bases are shared with TRBD2. The V gene end was trimmed by 0 bases and the J gene end by 3 bases; junction bases not matched to a gene: 10. Germline V gene data show CDR1 as MGHRA and CDR2 as YSYEKL. The CDR3 is made up of 18 amino acids. Here the CDR3 DNA reads TGCGCCAGCAGCCAAGAGTTTCTGGGGGGGGACGACACCGGGGAGCTGTTTTTT. Protein product: CASSQEFLGGDDTGELFF.

The genes are TRBV6-5 and TRBJ2-1; 9 bases agree with TRBD2. Germline loops: CDR1 MNHEY, CDR2 SVGAGI. Trimming took 6 bases from V and 10 from J; bases not matched to a gene: 7. This CDR3 contains 13 residues. The CDR3: CASRRGGGDEQFF. The CDR3 DNA reads as TGTGCCAGCAGGCGGGGGGGCGGAGACGAGCAGTTCTTC.

This chain joins TRBV13 and TRBJ1-5; D is perhaps TRBD1 (5 bases). V gave up 5 bases and J gave up 5 bases, with 13 bases separating them. Looked up from germline, CDR1 is PRHDT and CDR2 is FYEKMQ (reference sequence). The CDR3 consists of 14 residues. DNA for the CDR3: TGTGCCAGCAGCCCCGGGGGAAGAGATCAGCCCCAGCATTTT. It encodes CASSPGGRDQPQHF.

This chain links TRBV5-1 with TRBJ2-1, with a possible D match to TRBD2 (6 bases). V was trimmed by 0 bases and J by 1 base, leaving 8 bases between them. The CDR3 covers 15 residues. Germline V gene sequence: CDR1 SGHRS, CDR2 YFSETQ. The CDR3 DNA follows: TGCGCCAGCAGCTTGGTTGGGGGGTCCTACAATGAGCAGTTCTTC. The encoded protein is CASSLVGGSYNEQFF.

The chain links TRBV11-2 to TRBJ2-5; D unresolved. Trimming pared 5 bases from V and 5 bases from J, leaving 9 bases between. The CDR3 contains 12 residues. From germline, CDR1 is SGHAT and CDR2 FQNNGV. CDR3 residues: CASSPSRETQYF. DNA of the CDR3: TGTGCCAGCAGCCCCTCCCGGGAGACCCAGTACTTC.

The genes are TRBV7-6 and TRBJ2-7; 8 bases match TRBD1. The CDR3 sequence is 15 residues long. The germline V gene encodes CDR1 SGHVS and CDR2 FNYEAQ. The V and J ends lost 5 bases and 2 bases, in that order; junction bases with no gene match: 8. The CDR3 here is CASSRLQGAPYEQYF. As DNA, the CDR3 is TGTGCCAGCAGCCGCCTCCAGGGGGCCCCCTACGAGCAGTACTTC.

In nucleotides, the CDR3 is TGTGCCAGCAGACCCCCAGGTAATTCCTATGGCTACACCTTC. Protein product: CASRPPGNSYGYTF. This sequence joins TRBV6-1 and TRBJ1-2; D ambiguous. Germline CDR1 reads MNHNS; CDR2 reads SASEGT. The CDR3 contains 14 residues. V lost 6 bases to trimming and J lost 4 bases, with 15 bases between them.

The chain has TRBV12-5 and TRBJ1-1, with 7 nucleotides matching TRBD1. CDR3 size: 14 residues. Unmatched junction bases numbered 3, after V lost 0 bases and J lost 5 bases. Germline V gene lookup returns CDR1 LGHNT and CDR2 FRNRAP. The CDR3 DNA is TGTGCTAGTGGTTTGGTATACAGGGGTACTGAAGCTTTCTTT. Translating it yields CASGLVYRGTEAFF.

This clone has more than one count but fewer than ten. The rearrangement joins TRBV5-1 to TRBJ2-3; TRBD1 matches at 7 bases. Germline V gene data show CDR1 as SGHRS and CDR2 as YFSETQ. This CDR3 comprises 14 residues. Losses at the gene ends were 0 bases for V and 4 bases for J; bases not matched to a gene: 2. As DNA, the CDR3 is TGCGCCAGCAGCTTGGAGACAGGGCCAGATACGCAGTATTTT. It yields the protein CASSLETGPDTQYF.

The chain combines TRBV30 with TRBJ2-2, with D hard to call. V dropped 0 bases and J dropped 8 bases, with 10 bases sitting between them. Germline CDR1 GTSNPN, CDR2 SVGIG (reference sequence). This CDR3 contains 13 residues. The CDR3 sequence is CAWSVVSVGELFF. CDR3 in DNA: TGTGCCTGGAGTGTAGTTTCGGTGGGGGAGCTGTTTTTT.